The 9 T cell receptor beta chains in this list originate from one sample, sequenced in a study of CD8+ T cells in alopecia areata. Time point specified: mouse skin 6 weeks after grafting, around onset of hair loss. It was cDNA, reverse transcribed from extracted RNA, that served as the sequencing template. Assay used: immunoSEQ multiplex PCR; TCRdb lists only in-frame clones, some missing. Singletons are absent from the sample, which has some 6,000 clones. Sample: skin, taken at week 6. All receptors derive from a C3H/HeJ mouse with alopecia areata. The mouse strain carries the MHC haplotype H2-k.

In its sample, this clone was seen a few times. Gene and germline names: mouse. Sequencing ends 4 residues short of the CDR3 end; the germline J gene provides the rest. This chain connects TRBV14 to TRBJ2-7; 7 bases align to TRBD1. Trimming removed 5 bases from V and 3 bases from J; junction bases left unmatched: 5. The CDR3 has 13 amino acids. Per germline, CDR1 SGHDT and CDR2 FRDEAV. CDR3 bases read: TGTGCCAGCAGCGGGGACAGACTCTAT. It is translated as CASSGDRLY. The entire CDR3 reads CASSGDRLYEQYF.

Comments on this clone: Germline and genes here are mouse. Read sequence stops 4 residues before the CDR3 end, and the germline J gene provides the missing end. The V and J genes are TRBV19 and TRBJ2-5; 7 nucleotides match TRBD1. This CDR3 is built from 13 residues. CDR1 and CDR2 (germline): FNHDT, SITEND (reference sequence). J was trimmed by 2 bases and V by 3 bases; bases with no gene match: 0. CDR3 bases read: TGTGCCAGCAGTAGGGACAGCCAAGAC. As protein: CASSRDSQD. The whole CDR3 is CASSRDSQDTQYF.

For this clone: Gene names are mouse gene names. Read coverage stops 4 residues before the CDR3 terminus; the germline J gene supplies the remainder. This chain uses TRBV13-2 with TRBJ2-5; 10 bases are shared with TRBD2. The length of the CDR3 is 14 residues. V lost 7 bases and J lost 3; bases outside the gene matches: 5. Germline V gene data show CDR1 as NNHNN and CDR2 as SYGAGS (reference sequence). Here the CDR3 reads CASSPTGGQDTQYF. CDR3 bases read: TGTGCCAGCAGTCCGACTGGGGGGCAAGAC.

At least ten counts were recorded for this clone. Each gene name is a mouse one. Read data end 4 residues before the CDR3 end; the end is taken from the germline J gene. V and J are TRBV1 and TRBJ2-1, with TRBD1 matching over 9 bases. CDR1 is NSQYPW and CDR2 is LRSPGD in the germline V gene (reference sequence). The V gene end was trimmed by 3 bases and the J gene end by 3 bases; junction bases not matched to a gene: 3. The CDR3 length is 15 residues. The CDR3 sequence is CTCSAPTGGYAEQFF. CDR3 DNA (partial): TGCACCTGCAGTGCGCCGACAGGGGGCTATGCT.

This clone was counted many times. Gene names refer to mouse genes. The read terminates 4 residues before the CDR3 end, so the remaining end is supplied by the germline J gene. The rearrangement uses TRBV1 and TRBJ2-1, with 7 bases that match TRBD1. This CDR3 region has 15 residues. The V and J ends lost 2 bases and 2 bases, in that order; junction bases with no gene match: 3. CDR1 and CDR2 from the germline V gene are NSQYPW and LRSPGD (reference sequence). Incomplete CDR3 DNA: TGCACCTGCAGTGCAACAGGGGATCACTATGCT. It codes for CTCSATGDHYA. The complete CDR3 protein is CTCSATGDHYAEQFF.

Comments on this clone: Mouse gene names and germline throughout. The read ends 4 residues early relative to the CDR3; the germline J gene fills the gap. The V call is TRBV13-3, the J call TRBJ2-5; perhaps TRBD1 as D (5 bases). CDR1 and CDR2 (germline): NNHDY, SYVADS. The CDR3 contains 14 residues. Trimming stripped 3 bases from V and 0 bases from J, with 8 bases between. The CDR3 DNA, read in part, is TGTGCCAGCAGTGCAGGGTTTAACCAAGAC. Translation: CASSAGFNQD. The entire CDR3 protein reads CASSAGFNQDTQYF.

This clone counts as large. Germline and genes: mouse. Read coverage stops 3 residues before the CDR3 terminus; the germline J gene supplies the remainder. V gene TRBV13-3 combines with J gene TRBJ1-6; 7 positions agree with TRBD1. TRBJ1-6 belongs to the ORF category, with a function that is uncertain. V was clipped by 6 bases and J by 0 bases; unmatched bases: 12. The CDR3 is made up of 18 amino acids. The V gene's germline CDR1 is NNHDY and CDR2 SYVADS. CDR3 sequence: CASIRPPRGSSYNSPLYF. The DNA read from the CDR3 is TGTGCCAGCATCAGACCCCCCAGGGGGTCTTCCTATAATTCGCCC.

This clone was counted only a few times. Gene names refer to mouse genes. The read halts 4 residues ahead of the CDR3 end, with the missing end drawn from the germline J gene. The chain combines TRBV13-3 with TRBJ2-7; 10 bases align to TRBD2. The CDR3 runs to 14 residues. The V segment lost 4 bases and the J segment 3 bases; nucleotides outside the gene matches: 4. The germline CDR1 and CDR2 sequences are NNHDY and SYVADS. The covered CDR3 bases are TGTGCCAGCAGTTATTGGGACTGGGGCTAT. Its translation: CASSYWDWGY. The whole CDR3 sequence reads CASSYWDWGYEQYF.

A remark on this clone: The genes are named according to mouse. The read ends 4 residues before the CDR3 terminus; that terminus is restored from the germline J gene. The rearrangement links TRBV19 to TRBJ2-7, with TRBD2 matching over 8 bases. The CDR3 runs 12 residues. The germline CDR1 and CDR2 sequences are FNHDT and SITEND (reference sequence). CDR3 DNA (partial): TGTGCCAGCAGTAACTGGGGGAAT. Amino acid sequence: CASSNWGN. In full, the CDR3 is CASSNWGNEQYF.